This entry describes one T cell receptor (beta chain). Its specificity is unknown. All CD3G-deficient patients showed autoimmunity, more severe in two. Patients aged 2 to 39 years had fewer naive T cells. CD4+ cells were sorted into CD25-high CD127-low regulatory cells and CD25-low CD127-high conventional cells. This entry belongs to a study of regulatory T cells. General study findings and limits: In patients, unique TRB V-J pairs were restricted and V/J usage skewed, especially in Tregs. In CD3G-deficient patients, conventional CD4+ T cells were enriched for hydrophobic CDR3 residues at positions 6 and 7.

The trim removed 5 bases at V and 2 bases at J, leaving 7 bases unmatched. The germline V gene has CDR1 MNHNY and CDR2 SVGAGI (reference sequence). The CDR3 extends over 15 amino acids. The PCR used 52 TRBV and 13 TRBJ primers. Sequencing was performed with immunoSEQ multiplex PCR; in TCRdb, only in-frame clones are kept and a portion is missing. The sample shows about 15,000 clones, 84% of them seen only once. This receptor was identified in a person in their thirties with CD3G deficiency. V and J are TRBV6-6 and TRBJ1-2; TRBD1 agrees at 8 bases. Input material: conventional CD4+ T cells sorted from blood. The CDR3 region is CASSIGTGRNYGYTF. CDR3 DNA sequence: TGTGCCAGCAGTATAGGGACAGGAAGAAACTATGGCTACACCTTC.